Sequencing of this T cell receptor beta chain was carried out in a study of control samples from healthy donors and cancer patients. Produced via immunoSEQ multiplex PCR; TCRdb's table is partial and in-frame only. The sample includes roughly 86,000 clones, 90% to 95% seen only once; the top ten take around 1.4%. Germline trimming cut 6 bases from V and 3 bases from J; bases unmatched to any gene: 4. Germline CDR1 reads SGHAT; CDR2 reads FQNNGV. This CDR3 region has 14 residues. This clonotype originated in a woman aged 25 to 39 in good health. The sequenced material came from blood. This chain connects TRBV11-2 to TRBJ2-2; TRBD1 agrees at 7 bases. Here the CDR3 reads CASSSDRDTGELFF. For the CDR3, the DNA is TGTGCCAGCAGTTCAGACAGGGACACCGGGGAGCTGTTTTTT.